These 9 T cell receptor beta chains came from one sample sequenced in a study of vaccination and CD4 T cells after COVID-19. Antigen specificity for these receptors is unknown. Treatment in this sample: approximately 9-day PBMC culture with coronavirus spike peptide pools or control peptides (ViraFEST assay). The Oncomine TCR Beta short-read assay was what sequenced the DNA obtained from cultured CD4+ T cells. TCRdb independently ran MiXCR on the PCR reads; one entry per CDR3 protein. The sample holds about 15,000 distinct CDR3 sequences, about half seen once. Sequencing was done on a sample of CD4+ T cells from blood, cultured in vitro. These receptors all stem from a human donor who had recovered from COVID-19.

The CDR3: CASSYSRLAGGGLQETQYF. The CDR3 DNA is TGTGCCAGCAGTTACTCTAGACTAGCGGGAGGCGGACTTCAAGAGACCCAGTACTTC. This sequence joins TRBV6-2 or TRBV6-3 and TRBJ2-5, with 13 bases matching TRBD2. The CDR3 contains 19 residues. Germline V gives CDR1 MNHEY, CDR2 SVGEGT. The V gene end was trimmed by 0 bases and the J gene end by 2 bases; junction bases not matched to a gene: 9.

The rearrangement joins TRBV7-3 to TRBJ2-3, with D possibly being TRBD1 or TRBD2 (5 bases each). The CDR3 is made up of 17 amino acids. Deletions cut 0 bases from V and 0 bases from J, with 13 bases between. Looked up from germline, CDR1 is SGHTA and CDR2 is FQGTGA. The CDR3 loop reads CASSLTSRAGSTDTQYF. CDR3 sequence (DNA): TGTGCCAGCAGCTTAACCTCGAGGGCAGGGAGCACAGATACGCAGTATTTT.

J is TRBJ2-1 and V is TRBV20-1; 7 bases match TRBD1. Germline trimming cut 2 bases from V and 6 bases from J; bases unmatched to any gene: 4. CDR1 is DFQATT and CDR2 is SNEGSKA in the germline V gene (reference sequence). This CDR3 comprises 13 residues. CDR3 sequence: CSARWDRLNEQFF. The CDR3, as DNA: TGCAGTGCTAGATGGGACAGACTCAATGAGCAGTTCTTC.

The genes are TRBV12-3 or TRBV12-4 and TRBJ2-5; 10 bases are shared with TRBD2. V lost 2 bases to trimming and J lost 1 base; unmatched junction nucleotides: 1. The CDR3 spans 15 residues. The CDR3 DNA is TGTGCCAGCAGTTTACTAGCGGGGGTCCAAGAGACCCAGTACTTC. Translation gives CASSLLAGVQETQYF.

The gene calls are TRBV7-9 and TRBJ1-3, with D hard to call. V lost 1 base and J lost 2, with 3 bases in between. The CDR3 loop spans 13 amino acids. CDR1 and CDR2 (germline): SEHNR, FQNEAQ (reference sequence). The CDR3 nucleotides are TGTGCCAGCAGCTTAGAGACTGGAAACACCATATATTTT. Its translation is CASSLETGNTIYF.

This clonotype was counted only a few times. This chain links TRBV7-8 with TRBJ1-2, with TRBD1 matching 10 bases. The V and J ends lost 3 bases and 5 bases, in that order; junction bases with no gene match: 3. CDR1 is SGHVS and CDR2 is FQNEAQ in the germline V gene. The CDR3 runs 14 residues. For the CDR3, the DNA is TGTGCCAGCAGCTTGACAGGGGGCAAATATGGCTACACCTTC. The encoded protein is CASSLTGGKYGYTF. The entire variable domain, with the rest obtained from reference TRBV7-8 and TRBJ1-2, is as follows: GAGVSQSPRYKVAKRGQDVALRCDPISGHVSLFWYQQALGQGPEFLTYFQNEAQLDKSGLPSDRFFAERPEGSVSTLKIQRTQQEDSAVYLCASSLTGGKYGYTFGSGTRLTVV.

The gene calls are TRBV19 and TRBJ1-5, with unresolved D. V was shortened by 4 bases and J by 7 bases, with 17 bases between the two germline ends. This CDR3 is built from 15 residues. CDR1 and CDR2 from the germline V gene are LNHDA and SQIVND (reference sequence). CDR3 region: CASSSPPMARQPQHF. The DNA for the CDR3 is TGTGCCAGTAGTAGCCCTCCCATGGCTAGGCAGCCCCAGCATTTT.

The chain links TRBV19 to TRBJ1-5, with unresolved D. The CDR3 runs to 13 residues. The germline V gene has CDR1 LNHDA and CDR2 SQIVND (reference sequence). Trimming shortened V by 1 base and J by 2 bases, and 3 bases separated the two germline ends. This chain's CDR3 is CASSIGRNQPQHF. CDR3 bases: TGTGCCAGTAGTATAGGACGCAATCAGCCCCAGCATTTT.

V is TRBV7-2 and J is TRBJ1-3; the D gene is possibly TRBD1 (5 bases). CDR3 length: 17 residues. Germline values: CDR1 SGHTA, CDR2 FQGNSA. V was trimmed by 2 bases and J by 3 bases, leaving 17 bases between them. The CDR3: CASSLLNAGTFGNTIYF. The CDR3 nucleotides are TGTGCCAGCAGCTTATTAAACGCAGGGACTTTTGGAAACACCATATATTTT.